This T cell receptor beta chain was documented in a study of shared clonotypes between healthy human individuals. The protocol was immunoSEQ multiplex PCR, while the TCRdb copy is restricted to in-frame clones and leaves out a portion. This sample yields hundreds of thousands of clones, of which around 79% are seen a single time; 13% belongs to the top ten. Trimming took off 8 bases at V and 9 bases at J, with 8 bases between the two ends. CDR1 and CDR2 (germline): MNHNS, SASEGT. This CDR3 is built from 11 residues. Caucasian adults living in Nashville, Tennessee, provided all samples. Whole-study findings and limits: Clonotype sharing among donors was thought likely to change with sequencing depth.

With respect to this clone: Its antigen is still unknown.

This clonotype originated in a woman between 40 and 55 years old in good health. Some clones in this sample may be carry-over from other donors' samples. Input material: PBMCs. The V gene is TRBV6-1, the J gene TRBJ2-6; D remains ambiguous. CDR3 protein: CASLNFNVLTF. Here the CDR3 DNA reads TGTGCCAGCCTTAACTTCAACGTCCTGACTTTC.